This is a list of T cell receptor beta chains from one sample in a study of coeliac disease. The repertoire was sequenced with immunoSEQ multiplex PCR; TCRdb's copy has only in-frame clones and lacks some. The repertoire holds 3,500 to 4,500 clones, with about 70% as singletons. The sequencing input was intraepithelial lymphocytes from the gut. The receptors derive from a woman younger than 30 with active celiac disease. The CDR3 runs from the conserved cysteine through the conserved F or W. D genes are given only for firm matches. Clone size, where shown, is once, few, many, or a class for clones that have expanded.

>TRBV11-2|few|NA|TRBJ1-2
TGTGCCAGCAGCTTGGTGCCGGGACTCTATGGCTACACCTTC
CASSLVPGLYGYTF
>TRBV6-5|once|TRBD1|TRBJ2-7
TGTGCCAGCAGTTATGCGTGGACAGGGTTCTACGAGCAGTACTTC
CASSYAWTGFYEQYF
>TRBV19|NA|NA|TRBJ1-1
TGTGCCAGTAGTATTTGGGGCAGGCACACTGAAGCTTTCTTT
CASSIWGRHTEAFF
>TRBV27|NA|NA|TRBJ2-5
TGTGCCAGCAGTTTATCGTGGGTAGGAGAAGGAGAGACCCAGTACTTC
CASSLSWVGEGETQYF
>TRBV18|NA|NA|TRBJ1-1
TGTGCCAGCTCACCTCGCACGGAGGACACTGAAGCTTTCTTT
CASSPRTEDTEAFF
>TRBV7-2|few|NA|TRBJ2-1
TGTGCCAGCAACGATGGGGCCAACAATGAGCAGTTCTTC
CASNDGANNEQFF
>TRBV27|NA|NA|TRBJ1-6
TGTGCCAGCAGTTTACATTATAATTCACCCCTCCACTTT
CASSLHYNSPLHF
>TRBV6-5|few|NA|TRBJ1-6
TGTGCCAGCAGTTACGCCCGCGGGGGGGAGAATTCACCCCTCCACTTT
CASSYARGGENSPLHF
>TRBV19|NA|NA|TRBJ1-6
TGTGCCAGTAGTATACCCCCGCGGGGGGCAGTTGCGACACCCCTCCACTTT
CASSIPPRGAVATPLHF
>TRBV27|NA|NA|TRBJ2-4
TGTGCCAGCAGTTTAAGTGCGGGGGCCGTCAACATTCAGTACTTC
CASSLSAGAVNIQYF
>TRBV18|NA|NA|TRBJ2-2
TGTGCCAGCTCACCAGAGGACAGACCGGATATCGGGGAGCTGTTTTTT
CASSPEDRPDIGELFF
>TRBV27|few|NA|TRBJ1-5
TGTGCCAGCAGTTTGATCGGCAGGCCGATCAATCAGCCCCAGCATTTT
CASSLIGRPINQPQHF
>TRBV19|NA|NA|TRBJ1-5
TGTGCCAGTAGTATAACAGGACCGATGAGCAATCAGCCCCAGCATTTT
CASSITGPMSNQPQHF
>TRBV11-2|large|NA|TRBJ1-1
TGTGCCAGCAGCCTCCGGGACAAGAACACTGAAGCTTTCTTT
CASSLRDKNTEAFF
>TRBV10-2|NA|TRBD1|TRBJ1-5
TGCGCCAGCAGTAACAGGGGAGGCAATCAGCCCCAGCATTTT
CASSNRGGNQPQHF
>TRBV5-1|NA|NA|TRBJ2-5
TGCGCCAGCAGCACATCTGCCGGGACAAACCAAGAGACCCAGTACTTC
CASSTSAGTNQETQYF
>TRBV6-5|few|NA|TRBJ2-3
TGTGCCAGCAGGTCGGCCGGGGAGGCGCAGTATTTT
CASRSAGEAQYF
>TRBV5-1|NA|NA|TRBJ1-1
TGCGCCAGCAGCTTCGGGGGAGTAGGGGCTGGCACTGAAGCTTTCTTT
CASSFGGVGAGTEAFF
>TRBV27|NA|TRBD2|TRBJ2-5
TGTGCCAGCAGCCCCACTAGTTTCGGGACTATTCAGTACTTC
CASSPTSFGTIQYF
>TRBV7-8|NA|NA|TRBJ1-1
TGTGCCAGCAGCTTACAGGGGACGAACACTGAAGCTTTCTTT
CASSLQGTNTEAFF
>TRBV7-8|few|TRBD1|TRBJ1-4
TGTGCCAGCAGGGGGGACAGAAACTCGGATGAAAAACTGTTTTTT
CASRGDRNSDEKLFF
>TRBV10-3|few|TRBD2|TRBJ2-1
TGTGCCATCAGTGAGTCGTTAGCGGGGGGGCCCTACAATGAGCAGTTCTTC
CAISESLAGGPYNEQFF
>TRBV9|once|TRBD2|TRBJ2-3
TGTGCCAGCAGCTATAGTTTAGCGGGGGGCACAGATACGCAGTATTTT
CASSYSLAGGTDTQYF
>TRBV28|NA|TRBD1|TRBJ2-7
TGTGCCAGCAGTCTAATCGCCGGGACAGGGTTCTACGAGCAGTACTTC
CASSLIAGTGFYEQYF
>TRBV13|few|NA|TRBJ2-5
TGTGCCAGCAGCTTACCCGGGGAGACCCAGTACTTC
CASSLPGETQYF
>TRBV28|few|NA|TRBJ2-5
TGTGCCAGCAGCCCCCCCGGGACACTTTGGGAGGAGACCCAGTACTTC
CASSPPGTLWEETQYF
>TRBV6-5|NA|NA|TRBJ1-6
TGTGCCAGCCGCCCCACAGGTTATAATTCACCCCTCCACTTT
CASRPTGYNSPLHF
>TRBV18|once|NA|TRBJ1-1
TGTGCCAGCTCACCTGGACAGACGAACACTGAAGCTTTCTTT
CASSPGQTNTEAFF
>TRBV10-1|NA|TRBD2|TRBJ2-2
TGCGCCAGCAGTGAGTCCGGGGGGGACTTCACCGGGGAGCTGTTTTTT
CASSESGGDFTGELFF
>TRBV6-5|NA|NA|TRBJ1-5
TGTGCCAGCAGTTACTCGGCCGGGACACCGAATCAGCCCCAGCATTTT
CASSYSAGTPNQPQHF
>TRBV9|few|NA|TRBJ1-2
TGTGCCAGCAGCGCAGGGACCTACAGGGAAGGTAAAACCTTC
CASSAGTYREGKTF
>TRBV27|NA|NA|TRBJ2-2
TGTGCCAGCAGTCCCACAGGGATTAGGTCCGGGGAGCTGTTTTTT
CASSPTGIRSGELFF
>TRBV11-2|NA|NA|TRBJ1-6
TGTGCCAGCAGCTTAAGTGACGGGATTAATTCACCCCTCCACTTT
CASSLSDGINSPLHF
>TRBV6-1|NA|NA|TRBJ1-6
TGTGCCAGCAGTGCGCGGGGGAAGGATTCACCCCTCCACTTT
CASSARGKDSPLHF
>TRBV19|NA|NA|TRBJ2-3
TGTGCCAGTAGTATATTAGAGTACACAGATACGCAGTATTTT
CASSILEYTDTQYF
>TRBV9|NA|TRBD1|TRBJ1-2
TGTGCCAGCAGCGCAACAGGGGTGGATGGCTACACCTTC
CASSATGVDGYTF
>TRBV25-1|once|NA|TRBJ1-6
TGTGCCAGCAGTGACAGCGGGGCCAGTAATTCACCCCTCCACTTT
CASSDSGASNSPLHF
>TRBV10-2|NA|NA|TRBJ2-7
TGCGCCAGCAGTGAGCCTTACGAGCAGTACTTC
CASSEPYEQYF
>TRBV28|once|NA|TRBJ1-2
TGTGCCAGCAGTTTATTCGAAAACCCAGGTGGCGGCTACACCTTC
CASSLFENPGGGYTF
>TRBV19|few|TRBD1|TRBJ2-2
TGTGCCAGTAGTCGGTCTTACGGGACAGGGGCCACCGGGGAGCTGTTTTTT
CASSRSYGTGATGELFF
>TRBV15|NA|TRBD2|TRBJ2-5
TGTGCCACCAGCAGAGTGGGGGAGGGGGAGACCCAGTACTTC
CATSRVGEGETQYF
>TRBV30|few|NA|TRBJ2-7
TGTGCCACGCAGGGGACGGCATACGAGCAGTACTTC
CATQGTAYEQYF
>TRBV30|few|NA|TRBJ1-2
TGTGCCTGGAGTGGGGAAGACACAAAAAGCGGCTATGGCTACACCTTC
CAWSGEDTKSGYGYTF
>TRBV18|NA|TRBD1|TRBJ2-7
TGTGCCAGCTCTTCGACAGGGGATTACGAGCAGTACTTC
CASSSTGDYEQYF
>TRBV5-1|medium-sized|NA|TRBJ1-3
TGCGCCAGCAGCCCGGGGATTTCGTACTCTGGAAACACCATATATTTT
CASSPGISYSGNTIYF
>TRBV5-6|few|NA|TRBJ1-3
TGTGCCAGCAGCTTGGCCGGCGGATACTCTGGAAACACCATATATTTT
CASSLAGGYSGNTIYF